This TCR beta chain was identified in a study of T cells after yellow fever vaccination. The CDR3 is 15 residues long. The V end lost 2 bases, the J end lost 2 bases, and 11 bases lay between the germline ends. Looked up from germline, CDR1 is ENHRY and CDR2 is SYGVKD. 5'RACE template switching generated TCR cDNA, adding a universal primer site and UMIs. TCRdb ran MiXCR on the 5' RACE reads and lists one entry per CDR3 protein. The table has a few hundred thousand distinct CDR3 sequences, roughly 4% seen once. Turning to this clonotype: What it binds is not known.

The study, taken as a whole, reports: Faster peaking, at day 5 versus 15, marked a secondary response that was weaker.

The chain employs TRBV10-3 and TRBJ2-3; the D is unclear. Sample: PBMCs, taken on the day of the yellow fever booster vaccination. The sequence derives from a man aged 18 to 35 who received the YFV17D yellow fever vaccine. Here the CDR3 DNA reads TGTGCCATCAGTGAGCACCAGGTAGACACAGATACGCAGTATTTT. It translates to CAISEHQVDTDTQYF.